Following are 13 T cell receptor beta chains from one sample sequenced in a study of CD8+CD57+ T cells in acquired aplastic anemia. According to the study, genomic DNA was the template for TCR beta VDJ and CDR3 profiling. TCRdb re-called the reads through MiXCR, storing one row per CDR3 protein. The sample records 200,000 to 300,000 distinct CDR3 sequences, approximately 80% being singletons. An expansion of CD8+CD57+ cells by flow cytometry had been shown in patients chosen for sequencing. The sequenced sample consisted of sorted CD4+, CD8+, or CD8+CD57+ T cells (not recorded which) from PBMCs. These receptors originate from a human donor with aplastic anemia.

The chain uses TRBV9 and TRBJ2-7; possibly TRBD1 for D (6 bases). Germline CDR1 SGDLS, CDR2 YYNGEE. The CDR3 length is 15 residues. The V and J ends lost 7 bases and 9 bases respectively, with 26 bases between them. The chain's CDR3 is CASGEAGGVQYLQYF. CDR3 in DNA: TGTGCCAGCGGAGAAGCTGGGGGCGTTCAGTACTTGCAGTACTTC.

The table lists this clonotype with a count of one. A junction boundary mismatches the germline segment, possibly from a read error. This CDR3 is CASSTLDSDAQYF. The CDR3 region has the DNA TGTGCCAGCAGTACCTTGGACTCCGACGCGCAGTACTTT. This sequence joins TRBV2 and TRBJ2-7; perhaps TRBD2 as D (5 bases). CDR3 size: 13 residues. Germline CDR1 SNHLY, CDR2 FYNNEI.

The V call is TRBV15, the J call TRBJ1-2; the D gene is possibly TRBD1 (5 bases). The CDR3 runs 15 residues. V was pared by 0 bases and J by 2 bases, with 10 bases between. Germline loops: CDR1 LNHNV, CDR2 YYDKDF (reference sequence). The CDR3 spells CATSREGQGNYGYTF. The CDR3 region has the DNA TGTGCCACCAGCAGAGAAGGGCAGGGAAACTATGGCTACACCTTC.

This clonotype has a single count. The chain carries TRBV9 and TRBJ2-3, with D possibly matching TRBD2 (6 bases). The CDR3 runs 14 residues. From germline, CDR1 is SGDLS and CDR2 YYNGEE. V was cut by 4 bases and J by 9 bases, with 18 bases left in between. CDR3 region: CASSLADYPVTQYF. Here the CDR3 DNA reads TGTGCCAGCAGCTTAGCGGACTATCCCGTGACGCAGTATTTT.

The CDR3 loop reads CSARDRDIGEKLFF. The CDR3 nucleotides are TGCAGTGCTAGGGATAGGGACATCGGGGAAAAACTGTTTTTT. V usage is TRBV20-1 and J usage is TRBJ1-4; tentatively, D is TRBD1 (6 bases). The CDR3 is 14 amino acids. The germline CDR1 and CDR2 sequences are DFQATT and SNEGSKA (reference sequence). V was pared by 3 bases and J by 8 bases, with 16 bases between.

This chain links TRBV10-3 with TRBJ2-1; D uncertain. The CDR3 covers 14 residues. V lost 3 bases and J lost 1, with 7 bases in between. Germline lookup yields CDR1 ENHRY and CDR2 SYGVKD. CDR3 region: CAISEGGSYNEQFF. The CDR3 DNA follows: TGTGCCATCAGTGAAGGTGGGTCCTACAATGAGCAGTTCTTC.

The CDR3 sequence is CSAMTGGSLYNEQYF. The CDR3 nucleotides read TGCAGTGCCATGACAGGGGGTAGTCTCTACAATGAGCAGTATTTT. This sequence joins TRBV20-1 and TRBJ2-3, with 9 nucleotides matching TRBD1. The trim removed 6 bases at V and 11 bases at J, leaving 18 bases unmatched. Per the germline V gene, CDR1 is DFQATT and CDR2 is SNEGSKA (reference sequence). The CDR3 sequence is 15 residues long.

Remarks on this clonotype: At one end, the junction sequence differs from germline, possibly due to a read error. The chain carries TRBV7-3 and TRBJ2-3; possibly TRBD1 or TRBD2 for D (6 bases each). Germline V gene lookup returns CDR1 SGHTA and CDR2 FQGTGA. The CDR3 covers 14 residues. Written as DNA, the CDR3 is TGTGCCAGCAGTTCTAGGGGGACTTGGGGAGAGAACCATTTT. It specifies CASSSRGTWGENHF.

This clonotype has only one observation. Because the CDR3 is missing its conserved closing phenylalanine or tryptophan, this is likely a read error. The limits of the CDR3 on the DNA are not certain, so only TCRdb's listed CDR3 is given. The chain has TRBV9 and TRBJ2-3. Germline CDR1 reads SGDLS; CDR2 reads YYNGEE. The CDR3 extends over 13 residues, inclusive of both ends. CDR3: CASSGRYNEQLFV.

The rearrangement links TRBV7-2 to TRBJ1-5; D perhaps matches TRBD1 (5 bases). V lost 2 bases and J 3 bases, leaving 11 bases between the germline ends. This CDR3 region has 15 residues. Germline assignment: CDR1 SGHTA and CDR2 FQGNSA. The CDR3 DNA follows: TGTGCCAGCAGCTTATTGTCCAGGGACAATCAGCCCCAGCATTTT. It codes for CASSLLSRDNQPQHF.

The rearrangement joins TRBV25-1 to TRBJ1-2, with D perhaps TRBD1 (6 bases). Germline V gives CDR1 MGHDK, CDR2 SYGVNS. The CDR3 has 18 amino acids. The ends were cut back, 8 bases at V and 6 bases at J, with 31 bases in the middle. CDR3 protein: CASRPNPVHRASTDGYTF. As DNA, the CDR3 is TGTGCCAGCCGTCCAAACCCCGTGCACAGGGCCTCTACGGATGGCTACACCTTC.

This clonotype was picked up one time. The chain is built from TRBV20-1 and TRBJ1-1, with a tentative D call TRBD1 (6 bases). The germline V and J ends were trimmed by 4 bases and 7 bases, with 19 bases remaining between them. In germline, CDR1 is DFQATT, CDR2 SNEGSKA (reference sequence). The CDR3 is 14 residues long. The CDR3 DNA reads as TGCAGTGCTACCGGGGGCAGAGGCATGAGTGAAGCTTTCTTT. Its protein is CSATGGRGMSEAFF.

Note on this clonotype: The missing conserved phenylalanine or tryptophan at the end of this CDR3 makes a read error likely. The limits of the CDR3 on the DNA are not certain, so only TCRdb's listed CDR3 is given. The CDR3 loop is CASSARDRGMHYV. The V gene is TRBV2, the J gene TRBJ2-3; the D call of TRBD1 is as the table states it, not checked on the DNA. The germline V gene encodes CDR1 SNHLY and CDR2 FYNNEI. The CDR3 spans 13 amino acids, including both terminal residues.